The clone carrying this TCR beta chain has at least ten counts. Its antigen is not identified. Researchers amplified the TCR beta CDR3 regions from RNA transcripts. Using the HTBI primer set, a first-round RT-PCR was run on the TCR CDR3. TCRdb passed the multiplex PCR reads through MiXCR, listing each CDR3 protein once. Of around 580,000 distinct CDR3 sequences listed, roughly a sixth are singletons. This sample was taken from a study of T cells in Graves' hyperthyroidism and ophthalmopathy. Findings and caveats of the study: The model identified upcoming ophthalmopathy a median approximately six months ahead of onset.

Over 9 ml of fresh peripheral blood supplied the PBMCs. The CDR3 consists of 17 residues. Germline lookup yields CDR1 DFQATT and CDR2 SNEGSKA (reference sequence). With V trimmed by 3 bases and J by 1 base, 9 bases remained unmatched. This chain joins TRBV20-1 and TRBJ2-1, with TRBD2 identical over 10 bases. The source material was blood. This receptor was identified in a woman in her late teens or twenties with Graves' hyperthyroidism. The chain's CDR3 is CSASSLAGEGSYNEQFF. CDR3 nucleotide sequence: TGCAGTGCTAGTAGTCTAGCGGGAGAAGGATCCTACAATGAGCAGTTCTTC.